The present TCR beta chain was sequenced within a study of shared clonotypes between healthy human individuals. At the level of the study: In total, the donors were a couple of women and a few men aged 18 to 49.

The CDR3 covers 16 residues. Trimming left V 3 bases short and J 0 bases short, with 12 bases between. CDR1 and CDR2 from the germline V gene are KGHSH and LQKENI. General study results and limits: Unshared clonotypes carried lower generation probabilities than those common to all four donors. Sharing of clonotypes among donors was expected to vary with sequencing depth.

Original methodology: ImmunoSEQ sequences covered only the junction and lacked quality scores; filtering therefore differed. Sequencing used immunoSEQ multiplex PCR; TCRdb keeps in-frame clones, though not all of them. The DNA was the basis for D and trimming; V, J and clone size are from that table. Of about 1.5 million clones in the sample, approximately 98% were seen once. This clone is a singleton in its sample. No antigen is known for it. Sequencing was performed on naive CD4+ T cells sorted from blood. The subset denotes: CD45RA+ positively selected. This TCR came from a man in his thirties or forties in good health. The V call is TRBV18, the J call TRBJ1-3, with D hard to call. CDR3 in DNA: TGTGCCAGCTCACCTCGGGTGCAGGTCTCTGGAAACACCATATATTTT. Residues: CASSPRVQVSGNTIYF.